This TCR beta chain stems from a study of T-cell reconstitution after alpha-beta-depleted transplantation in children (dated by TCRdb to the mid-2010s). The study in broad terms: Using TCR repertoire profiling, the study followed T-cell immune reconstitution in a quantitative way in children after TCRalphabeta/CD19-depleted allogeneic hematopoietic cell transplantation.

Receptors were amplified or captured by PCR. The listed sequencing device is Illumina HiSeq 2500. TCR library preparation used molecular barcoding, with unique molecular identifiers applied to normalize quantification of the TCRbeta repertoire. The public reads were reanalyzed by TCRdb: fastp trimming at Q25, MiXCR alignment, in-frame beta chains only. CDR3 protein sequences are deduplicated, and each keeps its most common genes and DNA. The sample records around 530,000 distinct CDR3 sequences, approximately 29% of which are singletons. The top ten constitute around 2.3% of the sample. To note about this clonotype: This receptor's antigen is unknown. No clone much larger than this one lies a single base away; base qualities are absent.

This TCR was sampled from a human donor who donated a stem cell graft to a child with aplastic anemia. The source material was PBMCs from the stem cell graft donor, sampled from the stem cell graft.

The DNA reads as follows: TGTGCCAGCAGCCCGACAGGGGGCCACACTGAAGCTTTCTTT. It encodes CASSPTGGHTEAFF. This sequence uses TRBV6-1 and TRBJ1-1, with TRBD1 matching 10 junction bases. Spanning cysteine to phenylalanine, the CDR3 consists of 14 amino acids. Left in the record is the CDR3 DNA by itself, 42 bases read in frame from the first base. The junction shows trimming of 6 bases on V and 3 bases on J, and the gene matches do not reach 4 bases of it. The germline V gene encodes CDR1 MNHNS and CDR2 SASEGT.